This paragraph covers one T cell receptor beta chain sequence. Its antigen is undetermined. Trimming took off 2 bases at V and 6 bases at J, with 14 bases between the two ends. CDR3 length: 14 residues. The V gene's germline CDR1 is SGHNT and CDR2 YYREEE (reference sequence). The data were obtained in a study of T cell responses to AZD1222 COVID-19 vaccine. About the research overall: Combined were second doses at about 4 or about 12 weeks.

The study, taken as a whole, reports: Regions 160-218 and 743-854 held dominance among vaccine-associated CD4 TCRs, which spanned spike.

Generated by immunoSEQ multiplex PCR, the TCRdb table keeps only in-frame clones and is missing some. The data show about 140,000 clones, roughly 92% seen once. J is TRBJ1-1 and V is TRBV5-4, with D tentatively TRBD1 (5 bases). This sequence was found in an adult in good health. The starting material was peripheral blood, obtained on day 0 of AZD1222 vaccination. CDR3 sequence: CASSFRGLGAEAFF. The CDR3 bases are TGTGCCAGCAGCTTTCGGGGGTTGGGGGCTGAAGCTTTCTTT.